This T cell receptor (beta chain) was profiled in a study of cytomegalovirus exposure and HLA in healthy donors. Whole-study findings and limits: TCR beta sequences numbering under 20,000 were associated with HLA alleles at 0.05 false discovery rate in a later analysis. Around 160 TCR beta chains were listed as cytomegalovirus-associated.

The PCR used 60 Vbeta and 13 Jbeta primers. Assay: immunoSEQ multiplex PCR; the TCRdb copy retains only in-frame clones and omits some. The repertoire includes 65,000 to 90,000 clones, roughly 75% of them detected once, and around 4.2% sits in the top ten. On this clone: Its antigen is still unknown.

CDR3 length equals 13 residues. Germline-derived CDR1 and CDR2 are SGHVS and FNYEAQ. V lost 1 base and J 4 bases, leaving 7 bases between the germline ends. The sample was PBMCs. This sequence joins TRBV7-6 and TRBJ1-1; D call uncertain. The TCR originated in a man aged 55 to 69 in good health and CMV-seronegative. CDR3 nucleotides: TGTGCCAGCAGCTTAGGCGTCGGCACTGAAGCTTTCTTT. It yields the protein CASSLGVGTEAFF.